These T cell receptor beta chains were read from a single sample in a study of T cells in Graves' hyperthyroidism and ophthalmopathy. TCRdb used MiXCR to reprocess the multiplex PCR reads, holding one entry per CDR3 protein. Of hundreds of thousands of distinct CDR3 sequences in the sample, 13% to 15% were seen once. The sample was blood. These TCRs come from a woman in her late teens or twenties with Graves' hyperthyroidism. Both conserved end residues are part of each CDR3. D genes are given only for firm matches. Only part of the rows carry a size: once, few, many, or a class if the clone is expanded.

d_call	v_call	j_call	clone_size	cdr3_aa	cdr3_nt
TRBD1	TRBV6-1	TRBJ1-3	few	CASTGQIGNTIYF	TGTGCCAGCACGGGACAGATCGGAAACACCATATATTTT
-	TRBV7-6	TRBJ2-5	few	CASSPSGQTQETQYF	TGTGCCAGCAGCCCATCAGGCCAGACGCAGGAGACCCAGTACTTC
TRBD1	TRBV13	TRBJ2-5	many	CASSFRTDRETQYF	TGTGCCAGCAGCTTTCGGACGGACAGGGAGACCCAGTACTTC
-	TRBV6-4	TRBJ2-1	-	CASSLDWTSYNEQFF	TGTGCCAGCAGTCTCGACTGGACCTCCTACAATGAGCAGTTCTTC
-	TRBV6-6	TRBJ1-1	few	CASSYGRVENTEAFF	TGTGCCAGCAGTTACGGCAGGGTTGAGAACACTGAAGCTTTCTTT
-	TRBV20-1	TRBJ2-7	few	CSARGQGTMSSYEQYF	TGCAGTGCTAGAGGCCAAGGGACAATGAGCTCCTACGAGCAGTACTTC
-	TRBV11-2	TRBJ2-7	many	CASKAVIQGYEQYF	TGTGCCAGCAAAGCCGTAATACAGGGCTACGAGCAGTACTTC
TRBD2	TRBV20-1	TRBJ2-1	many	CSANAGLAGGPLYNEQFF	TGCAGTGCTAACGCGGGACTAGCGGGAGGGCCGTTGTACAATGAGCAGTTCTTC
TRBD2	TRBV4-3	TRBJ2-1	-	CASSQGPSGSHNEQFF	TGCGCCAGCAGCCAAGGGCCTAGCGGGAGTCACAATGAGCAGTTCTTC
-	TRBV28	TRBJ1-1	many	CASRTPLRTGRKNTEAFF	TGTGCCAGCAGGACACCGCTTAGAACAGGCAGAAAGAACACTGAAGCTTTCTTT
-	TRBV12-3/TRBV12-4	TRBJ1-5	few	CASRDSSNQPQHF	TGTGCCAGCAGGGACAGTTCAAATCAGCCCCAGCATTTT
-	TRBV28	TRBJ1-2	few	CASSFPPYGYTF	TGTGCCAGCAGTTTCCCACCCTATGGCTACACCTTC
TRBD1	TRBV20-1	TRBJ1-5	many	CSANHPTGPKGWLQHF	TGCAGTGCTAACCATCCGACAGGGCCTAAAGGTTGGCTCCAGCATTTT
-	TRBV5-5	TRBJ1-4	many	CASSTLTTNEKLFF	TGTGCCAGCAGCACACTTACTACTAATGAAAAACTGTTTTTT
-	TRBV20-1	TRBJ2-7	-	CSATKTVSYEQYF	TGCAGTGCAACCAAAACAGTATCCTACGAGCAGTACTTC
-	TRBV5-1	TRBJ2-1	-	CASSLPRLGSSSYNEQFF	TGCGCCAGCAGCTTGCCCAGGTTGGGATCAAGCTCCTACAATGAGCAGTTCTTC
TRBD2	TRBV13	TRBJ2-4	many	CASSSGTSGSRNIQYF	TGTGCCAGCAGCTCAGGGACTAGCGGGAGTAGGAACATTCAGTACTTC
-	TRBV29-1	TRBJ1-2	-	CSVDRGFYGYTF	TGCAGCGTTGACAGGGGTTTTTATGGCTACACCTTC
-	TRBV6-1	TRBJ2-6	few	CASSARFYGANVLTF	TGTGCCAGCAGTGCAAGGTTTTATGGGGCCAACGTCCTGACTTTC
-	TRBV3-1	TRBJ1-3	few	CASSQDWQLSGNTIYF	TGTGCCAGCAGCCAAGACTGGCAGCTCTCTGGAAACACCATATATTTT
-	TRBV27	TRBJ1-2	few	CASSSIGQDYGYTF	TGTGCCAGCAGTTCAATTGGACAAGACTATGGCTACACCTTC
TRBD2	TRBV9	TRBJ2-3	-	CASSVGPSGADTQYF	TGTGCCAGCAGCGTAGGGCCTAGCGGGGCAGATACGCAGTATTTT
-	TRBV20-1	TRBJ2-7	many	CSATRGRLYEQYF	TGCAGTGCTACTCGTGGGAGGCTCTACGAGCAGTACTTC
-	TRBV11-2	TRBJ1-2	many	CASSLEPEDPYGYTF	TGTGCCAGCAGCTTAGAGCCTGAAGATCCCTATGGCTACACCTTC
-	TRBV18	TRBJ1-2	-	CASSPSEGYTF	TGTGCCAGCTCACCCTCCGAGGGCTACACCTTC
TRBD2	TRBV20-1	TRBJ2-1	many	CSASSSGRASNEQFF	TGCAGTGCCTCATCTAGCGGGAGGGCCTCCAATGAGCAGTTCTTC
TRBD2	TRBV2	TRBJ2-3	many	CASSSGTSGTDTQYF	TGTGCCAGCAGTTCCGGGACTAGCGGCACAGATACGCAGTATTTT
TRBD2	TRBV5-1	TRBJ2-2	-	CASSRRTSGRLNTGELFF	TGCGCCAGCAGCCGTAGGACTAGCGGGAGATTGAACACCGGGGAGCTGTTTTTT
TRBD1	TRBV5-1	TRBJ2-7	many	CASSARDRTYEQYF	TGCGCCAGCAGCGCCCGGGACAGGACATACGAGCAGTACTTC
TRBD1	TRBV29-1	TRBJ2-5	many	CSVERDRVTQETQYF	TGCAGCGTTGAGAGGGACAGGGTGACGCAAGAGACCCAGTACTTC
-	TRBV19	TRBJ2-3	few	CASSYGDSTDTQYF	TGTGCCAGTAGTTACGGGGATTCGACAGATACGCAGTATTTT
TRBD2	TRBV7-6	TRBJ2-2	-	CASSLVAGKVSGELFF	TGTGCCAGCAGCTTAGTAGCGGGAAAGGTTTCCGGGGAGCTGTTTTTT
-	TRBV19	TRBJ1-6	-	CASSASTVFKVDSPLHF	TGTGCCAGTAGTGCCTCAACAGTTTTTAAGGTGGATTCACCCCTCCACTTT
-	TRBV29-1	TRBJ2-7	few	CSVGGLAYEQYF	TGCAGCGTTGGTGGCCTGGCCTACGAGCAGTACTTC